The TCR beta chain described here comes from a study of cytomegalovirus exposure and HLA in healthy donors (dated by TCRdb to the late 2010s). Regarding the complete study: In an earlier analysis of under 750 of the donors, 250 to 300 Gb of sequence data and some 100 million unique TCR beta sequences from about 190 million T cells were reported. A later analysis re-examined previously published TCR beta repertoires from more than 650 donors and added high-resolution HLA genotyping to investigate patterns of TCR occurrence. All discovery cohort repertoires had been generated on a single sequencing platform. Roughly 5 DR-DQ haplotypes were handled as single units for association and clustering, since linkage in the cohort was strong. An earlier analysis of around 580 of the donors used high-throughput TCR beta sequencing to judge whether each TCR beta V gene segment behaved as functional or pseudogenic. On average, roughly 250,000 unique TCR beta nucleotide sequences were sequenced per donor among a few hundred genotyped donors of the cohort, with around 19% of those sequences being non-productive. Typing coverage differed by locus: A, B, C, DRB1 and DQB1 were typed in about 620-640 donors, DQA1 in roughly 500, DPA1 in some 570, and DPB1 in around 440. Genome-wide SNP genotypes for about 65% of the roughly 670 donors were used in a later genetic analysis, which treated that subset as a discovery cohort. An early release that covered about 640 HLA-typed donors contained approximately 300 gigabases of sequencing data and some 87 million unique TCR sequences. HLA typing covered class I and class II loci at four-digit resolution. High-throughput TCR immunosequencing, statistical association of individual TCRs with disease status, and machine learning were combined to predict cytomegalovirus infection status. Rather than drawing on any new phenotypic data, the later analysis identified candidate immune exposures from TCR beta sequences and the way those sequences occurred across donors. Donor age, sex, ethnicity and CMV serostatus were collected together with the repertoire data. Using immunosequencing, the study profiled T cell repertoires from 666 subjects and related those repertoires to cytomegalovirus serostatus. Besides the first cohort of 666 subjects, a separate validation cohort made up of roughly 120 different subjects was used. Of the 398 genotyped donors, 65% to 90% were placed in the genetic ancestry cluster associated with self-reported Caucasian donors. The study aimed to test whether signatures of past pathogen exposure could be identified by cataloging public T cell receptors.

The cohort consisted of 600 to 750 healthy bone marrow donors. At the time of sampling, every cohort member was nominally healthy, though immune exposures that went unrecorded were likely present. The donor tested CMV seronegative, placing the donor among the 300 to 450 seronegative members of the cohort. A peripheral blood sample was collected from each donor, and TCR beta sequencing was performed on peripheral blood mononuclear cells. The Qiagen DNeasy Blood Extraction Kit was used to extract genomic DNA from the blood cell samples. A remark on this clone: Its target antigen remains unknown. Per-nucleotide qualities are absent, and no much larger clonotype sits a single base away.

For CDR1 and CDR2, the germline V gene (reference sequence) lists LNHNV and YYDKDF. The CDR3 runs 17 residues from the cysteine to the phenylalanine. The DNA shown is the 51-base CDR3, in frame from base 1. The V end loses 5 bases and the J end loses 2 bases, and a stretch of 19 bases separates them. Overall study outcomes, separate from this receptor: Presence/absence analyses assumed roughly uniform sequencing depth across donors, an assumption that may not hold. A later analysis found that TCR association rates varied across HLA loci, with DRB1 alleles showing the most associated TCRs and HLA-C alleles the fewest. Compared with the roughly 720-donor mean, donors in an Asian-associated ancestry cluster had fewer N-insertions in productive TCRs, according to a later genetic analysis. In a later analysis, some 18,000 TCR beta sequences were associated with specific HLA alleles at a false discovery rate of 0.05. A later analysis found that HLA-associated TCR beta chains were more clonally expanded and had lower generation probabilities than equally common non-associated chains. A group of highly shared sequence variants was considered likely to be a technical artifact of the sequencing pipeline. The 87-base-pair reads could not distinguish some IMGT-functional V segments, including TRBV6-2 and TRBV6-3, so those segments were excluded. Because counts were too low, 15 to 20 rarely observed V segments, including chromosome 9 orphons, were left out of the earlier analysis of approximately 500 of the donors. A later analysis reported that several top co-occurrence clusters appeared linked to parvovirus B19, influenza, CMV and Epstein-Barr virus. A total of about 180 TCR beta chains were listed by the study as associated with cytomegalovirus. This cohort had only TCR beta chains sequenced, and the lack of alpha or paired-chain data limited which features could be detected. Most CMV-associated TCR beta chains appeared to be HLA-restricted in a later analysis, and the HLA associations seemed to be driven largely by CMV exposure. Most TCR sequences were observed very rarely across donors, whereas some public TCRs were present in many individuals. Immune exposure information for the cohort was limited to CMV serostatus. A few of the identified cytomegalovirus-associated TCR beta chains were confirmed in vitro to be specific for cytomegalovirus antigens. Strong co-occurrence of HLA alleles, especially DR and DQ, made assigning TCR associations to individual alleles difficult. Linkage disequilibrium might explain the correlated functional status among segregating V segments, but an unknown experimental factor could not be ruled out. Because HLA typing was unavailable for some donors at each locus, only the typed subset was used in association tests. A later genetic analysis associated a missense DCLRE1C variant with V-gene and J-gene trimming of TCR beta chains, and an independent cohort replicated the association. Cytomegalovirus status was reported to be diagnosed by the classifier with high specificity and sensitivity in both the original and validation cohorts. A further reported finding was that TCR beta sequences accurately predicted the HLA-A and HLA-B alleles for most subjects in the first cohort. The authors suggested that the approach could potentially be extended to other disease states and immunological phenotypes. In an earlier analysis of roughly 560 of the donors, most TCR beta V segments were observed in productive rearrangements about 87% or about 30% of the time, broadly matching IMGT annotations.

The library came from the immunoSEQ multiplex PCR assay. For the multiplex PCR, a mixture combining 60 forward primers for TCR Vbeta segments and 13 reverse primers for TCR Jbeta segments was used. Amplification of the CDR3 region of rearranged TCR beta genes was performed with a multiplex PCR assay on genomic DNA. The Illumina HiSeq System was used to sequence the amplified TCR beta libraries as 87-base-pair reads. The original methods were these. In a later analysis, 70 million to 95 million unique TCR beta chains were counted across the roughly 610 repertoires, and roughly 11 million of these chains were shared by at least two donors. A nearest-neighbor algorithm error-corrected the raw reads and collapsed the reads into unique sequences, merging closely related sequences to remove PCR and sequencing errors. To assign V, D and J gene segments, CDR3 sequences were aligned to IMGT reference sequences. For a sequence to be retained, a match of at least six nucleotides was required to both a V gene segment and a J gene segment. A rearrangement counted as productive if the CDR3 had no stop codons and remained in frame with V and J, and every other rearrangement counted as non-productive. CDR3 was defined according to IMGT convention as the region running from the second conserved V-encoded cysteine to the conserved J-encoded phenylalanine. The earlier analysis of 500 to 650 of the donors excluded any sequence lacking an unambiguous match to a single V gene segment. In an earlier analysis of about 590 of the donors, a V segment was called functional when productive rearrangements were above 56.7%, and segregating when the standard deviation between donors exceeded 5%. A statistical classification framework was built for diagnosing cytomegalovirus status from the catalog of TCR beta chain sequences. In a later analysis, TCR nucleotide sequences were compared against IMGT/GENE-DB human TR gene sequences so that V and J genes could be assigned. Using the TCRdist pipeline, a later analysis assigned CDR3 sequences along with most-parsimonious VDJ recombination scenarios. A later analysis defined each TCR beta chain by its CDR3 amino acid sequence plus V-gene family, and excluded reads lacking a unique V-gene family. As a way to deal with suspected cross-contamination and a sequencing artifact, a later analysis dropped over 550 nucleotide sequences that were highly shared and had low generation probability. A later analysis calculated a clonal expansion index for each public chain from normalized within-repertoire ranks of inferred template counts. In a later analysis, generation probabilities were computed with a VDJ recombination model fitted to out-of-frame rearrangements, and the resulting probabilities were checked against IGoR. In a later analysis, TCR-TCR, TCR-HLA and TCR-CMV co-occurrence was scored with hypergeometric tests, and a repertoire-size bias correction was applied to TCR pairs. In a later analysis, false discovery rates were estimated by permuting HLA or CMV assignments 20 times. In a later analysis, co-occurring TCRs were grouped using DBSCAN, with TCRdist sequence similarity added in when clustering inside HLA-allele-positive subsets. Co-occurrence clustering excluded repertoires with fewer than 30,000 or more than 120,000 public chains, plus five with anomalous nucleotide sharing. Not all clones reach the TCRdb copy of this immuneACCESS table, which keeps in-frame sequences only. Checked studies attribute under half of the gap to unresolved V genes and leave the rest unexplained. V and J calls and clone size follow that table, whereas D and trimming were derived from the DNA. For this sample the table gives about 130,000 clones, of which roughly four fifths were detected only once. The leading ten clones occupy roughly 7% of the sample.

Recombination joined TRBV15 with TRBJ2-1, with TRBD2 as a weak D call on 7 bases. Sequenced input: PBMCs. This clonotype was sampled from a male donor in good health and CMV-seronegative. The CDR3 loop reads CATSLARGAKAYNEQFF. The nucleotides read TGTGCCACCAGCCTAGCCCGGGGGGCGAAGGCCTACAATGAGCAGTTCTTC.